The entry below gives a single T cell receptor beta chain sequence along with its context. Its specificity is unknown. Measured with immunoSEQ multiplex PCR; TCRdb has only the in-frame clones, and not every one. The sample records 15,000 to 20,000 clones, about three quarters being singletons. This specimen belongs to a study of somatic mutations in cytotoxic T cells in rheumatoid arthritis. The CDR3 has 11 amino acids. Germline CDR1 SGHRS, CDR2 YFSETQ. Trimming shortened V by 0 bases and J by 8 bases, and 5 bases separated the two germline ends. The study's findings and limits: Exceedance of 20% of CD8+ cells by the largest CD8+ clone occurred in about an eighth of the 65 patients. Significant differences in CD8+ T-cell clonality were not found between rheumatoid arthritis patients and healthy controls (age-matched).

Sequencing was performed on CD8+ T cells sorted from blood. This chain joins TRBV5-1 and TRBJ1-1; D gene unclear. The TCR originated in an adult with rheumatoid arthritis. This CDR3 is CASSLVGEAFF. As DNA, the CDR3 is TGCGCCAGCAGCTTGGTGGGGGAAGCTTTCTTT.